The clone carrying this TCR beta chain was seen a few times. Its specificity is unknown. Germline CDR1 is MGHRA and CDR2 is YSYEKL. The CDR3 has 16 residues. V was clipped by 4 bases and J by 2 bases, with 15 bases between them. The data are from a study of tumor-infiltrating lymphocytes in localized non-small cell lung cancer. Study-level background: Several tumor histologies, both smoking statuses, and some post-neoadjuvant chemotherapy samples were included.

Assay used: immunoSEQ multiplex PCR; TCRdb lists only in-frame clones, some missing. This sample has roughly 9,100 clones, with approximately 85% found just once. Study conclusions and caveats: Different pieces of the same tissue went to different assays, confounding technical variation with intratumor heterogeneity. Not all patients were TCR sequenced, owing to tissue quantity. TCRbeta sequencing showed higher T cell infiltration in tumors than uninvolved lung.

The sample taken for sequencing was uninvolved lung tissue not adjacent to the tumor. The chain employs TRBV4-1 and TRBJ2-1; D possibly corresponds to TRBD2 (6 bases). The receptor was derived from a human donor with non-small cell lung cancer. CDR3 bases: TGCGCCAGCAGCCTCGCAGGCCTAGCGACCTACAATGAGCAGTTCTTC. Protein sequence: CASSLAGLATYNEQFF.